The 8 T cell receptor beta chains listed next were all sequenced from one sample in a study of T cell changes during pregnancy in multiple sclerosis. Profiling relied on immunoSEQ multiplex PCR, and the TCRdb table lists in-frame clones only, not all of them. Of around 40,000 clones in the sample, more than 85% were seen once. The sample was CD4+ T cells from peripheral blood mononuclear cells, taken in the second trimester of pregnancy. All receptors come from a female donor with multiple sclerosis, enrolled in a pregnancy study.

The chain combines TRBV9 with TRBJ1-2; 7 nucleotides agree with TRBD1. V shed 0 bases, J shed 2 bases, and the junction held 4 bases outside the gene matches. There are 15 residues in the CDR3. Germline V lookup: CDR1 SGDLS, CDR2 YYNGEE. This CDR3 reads CASSVGGTVNYGYTF. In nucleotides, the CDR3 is TGTGCCAGCAGCGTAGGAGGGACAGTCAACTATGGCTACACCTTC.

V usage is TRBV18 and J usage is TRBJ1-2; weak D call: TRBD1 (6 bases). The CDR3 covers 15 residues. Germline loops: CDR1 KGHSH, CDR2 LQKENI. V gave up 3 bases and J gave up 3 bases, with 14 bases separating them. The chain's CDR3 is CASSPRTDFYYGYTF. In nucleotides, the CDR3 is TGTGCCAGCTCACCGCGGACAGATTTCTACTATGGCTACACCTTC.

The CDR3 region has the DNA TGTGCCAGCAGGCCCACAGGGGGCGAGACCCAGTACTTC. Residues: CASRPTGGETQYF. This chain connects TRBV5-6 to TRBJ2-5, with 9 bases identical to TRBD1. The CDR3 totals 13 residues. J lost 5 bases, V lost 5 bases, and 4 bases had no gene match. Germline V CDR1 and CDR2: SGHDT, YYEEEE.

CDR3 protein: CASSRVTGGYNEQFF. CDR3 DNA sequence: TGTGCCAGCAGTCGAGTCACGGGGGGATACAATGAGCAGTTCTTC. The V and J genes are TRBV6-5 and TRBJ2-1, with 7 bases identical to TRBD2. CDR3 length equals 15 residues. After removal of 5 bases from V and 4 bases from J, the junction contained 8 bases not matched to a gene. Germline CDR1 and CDR2: MNHEY and SVGAGI.

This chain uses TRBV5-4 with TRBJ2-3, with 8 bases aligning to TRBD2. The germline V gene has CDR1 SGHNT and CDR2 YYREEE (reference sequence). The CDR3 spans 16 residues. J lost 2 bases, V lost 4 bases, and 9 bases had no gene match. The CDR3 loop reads CASSGLSGATTDTQYF. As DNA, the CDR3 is TGTGCCAGCAGCGGGCTTAGCGGGGCCACCACAGATACGCAGTATTTT.

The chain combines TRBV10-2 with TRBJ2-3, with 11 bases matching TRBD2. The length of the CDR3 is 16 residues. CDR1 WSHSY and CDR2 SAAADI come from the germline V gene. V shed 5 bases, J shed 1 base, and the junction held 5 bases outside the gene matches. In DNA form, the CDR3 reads TGCGCCAGCAGTAGGTTAGCGGGAGGGCGCACAGATACGCAGTATTTT. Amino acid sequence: CASSRLAGGRTDTQYF.

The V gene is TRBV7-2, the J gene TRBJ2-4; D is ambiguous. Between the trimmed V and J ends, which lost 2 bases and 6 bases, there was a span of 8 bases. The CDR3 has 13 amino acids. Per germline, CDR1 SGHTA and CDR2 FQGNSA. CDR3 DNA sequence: TGTGCCAGCAGCTTATATATGAGAAACATTCAGTACTTC. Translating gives CASSLYMRNIQYF. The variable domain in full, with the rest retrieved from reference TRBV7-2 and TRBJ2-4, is GAGVSQSPSNKVTEKGKDVELRCDPISGHTALYWYRQSLGQGLEFLIYFQGNSAPDKSGLPSDRFSAERTGGSVSTLTIQRTQQEDSAVYLCASSLYMRNIQYFGAGTRLSVL.

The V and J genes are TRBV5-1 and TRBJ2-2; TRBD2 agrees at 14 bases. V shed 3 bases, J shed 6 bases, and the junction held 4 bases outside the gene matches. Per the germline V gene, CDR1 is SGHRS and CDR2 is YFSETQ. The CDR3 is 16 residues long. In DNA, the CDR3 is TGCGCCAGCAGCTCCGGGACTAGCGGGAGAGCCGGGGAGCTGTTTTTT. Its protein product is CASSSGTSGRAGELFF.